This T cell receptor (beta chain) was found in a study of T-cell memory formation after mild COVID-19. Study-level results: Chiefly within CM and EM were the contracting CD4+ clones; CD8+ ones were within EMRA.

TCRdb fed the 5' RACE reads into MiXCR, producing one record per CDR3 protein. Here the sample spans 25,000 to 35,000 distinct CDR3 sequences, 7.4% being singletons. CDR3 size: 13 residues. Per germline, CDR1 LGHDT and CDR2 YNNKEL (reference sequence). V lost 4 bases and J 2 bases, leaving 8 bases between the germline ends. The sample holds many counts of this clonotype. As yet, its antigen is unknown. This TCR was recovered from an adult woman who had mild COVID-19 (a few samples of this study predate the infection). Cell type and time point are not known. Sequenced: PBMCs or a T cell subset sorted from them (not recorded which). The chain carries TRBV3-1 and TRBJ2-5; TRBD1 might be the D (5 bases). The CDR3 protein is CASSLGAQETQYF. The CDR3, as DNA: TGTGCCAGCAGCCTTGGGGCGCAAGAGACCCAGTACTTC.